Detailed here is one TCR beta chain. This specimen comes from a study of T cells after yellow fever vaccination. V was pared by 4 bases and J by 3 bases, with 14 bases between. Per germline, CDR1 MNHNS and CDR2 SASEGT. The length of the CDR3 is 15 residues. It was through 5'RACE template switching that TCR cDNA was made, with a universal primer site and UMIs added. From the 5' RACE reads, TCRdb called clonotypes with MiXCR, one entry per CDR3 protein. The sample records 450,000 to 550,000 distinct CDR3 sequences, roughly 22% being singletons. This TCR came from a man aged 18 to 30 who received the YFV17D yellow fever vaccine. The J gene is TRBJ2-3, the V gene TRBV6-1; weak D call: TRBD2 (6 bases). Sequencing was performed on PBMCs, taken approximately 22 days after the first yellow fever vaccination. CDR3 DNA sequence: TGTGCCAGCAGTGGCCGGGGGACGAGGACAGATACGCAGTATTTT. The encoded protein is CASSGRGTRTDTQYF.